Each of the 10 T cell receptor beta chains below was sequenced from the same sample in a study of control samples from healthy donors and cancer patients. Profiling relied on immunoSEQ multiplex PCR, and the TCRdb table lists in-frame clones only, not all of them. The table lists roughly 150,000 clones, roughly 88% of them singletons, with less than 2% in the top ten. Sequenced: blood. These receptors came from a young man in good health.

Remarks on this clone: Its ends do not fully match the called genes, so a read error is possible. The chain links TRBV12-3 or TRBV12-4 to TRBJ1-2; weak D call: TRBD1 (5 bases). This CDR3 has 13 residues. Here the CDR3 reads CASSPTANYGYAF. CDR3 DNA: TGTGCCAGCAGCCCGACAGCTAACTATGGCTACGCCTTC.

This sequence joins TRBV4-3 and TRBJ1-2, with TRBD1 matching 9 bases. Germline CDR1 LGHNA, CDR2 YSLEER. The V gene end was trimmed by 1 base and the J gene end by 7 bases; junction bases not matched to a gene: 7. The length of the CDR3 is 15 residues. As DNA, the CDR3 is TGCGCCAGCAGCCAAGCGTACAGGGGGCCGGGTGGCTACACCTTC. This sequence encodes CASSQAYRGPGGYTF.

CDR3 nucleotide sequence: TGTGCCAGCGGAACGACAGGGCTAAACACTGAAGCTTTCTTT. Its protein product is CASGTTGLNTEAFF. This chain connects TRBV11-2 to TRBJ1-1; 7 nucleotides line up with TRBD1. The germline CDR1 and CDR2 sequences are SGHAT and FQNNGV. V shed 8 bases and J 2 bases; nucleotides not matched to a gene: 8. CDR3 length: 14 amino acids. The full variable domain, in which reference TRBV11-2 and TRBJ1-1 provide the parts outside the CDR3, is EAGVAQSPRYKIIEKRQSVAFWCNPISGHATLYWYQQILGQGPKLLIQFQNNGVVDDSQLPKDRFSAERLKGVDSTLKIQPAKLEDSAVYLCASGTTGLNTEAFFGQGTRLTVV.

This chain uses TRBV2 with TRBJ2-2, with D tentatively TRBD1 (6 bases). The germline V and J ends were trimmed by 6 bases and 7 bases, with 12 bases remaining between them. CDR1 SNHLY and CDR2 FYNNEI come from the germline V gene. The CDR3 contains 13 residues. CDR3: CASSTGLGGELFF. The CDR3 DNA follows: TGTGCCAGCAGCACAGGGTTGGGCGGGGAGCTGTTTTTT.

This chain joins TRBV7-2 and TRBJ2-1; D perhaps matches TRBD1 (6 bases). Trimming removed 5 bases at V and 5 bases at J, with 16 bases between. The CDR3 sequence is 15 residues long. From germline, CDR1 is SGHTA and CDR2 FQGNSA. Here the CDR3 DNA reads TGTGCCAGCAGCCCCCAAGGGGGATTCCACAATGAGCAGTTCTTC. Translation gives CASSPQGGFHNEQFF.

This clone was seen just once. The chain has TRBV4-3 and TRBJ1-6; no firm D call. With 1 base removed from V and 6 bases from J, the gap between germline ends came to 10 bases. The CDR3 contains 15 residues. From germline, CDR1 is LGHNA and CDR2 YSLEER. The CDR3 DNA sequence: TGCGCCAGCAGCCAAGCGTTTGCAGTTAATTCACCCCTCCACTTT. Protein: CASSQAFAVNSPLHF.

The V and J genes are TRBV27 and TRBJ2-1; D is ambiguous. This CDR3 spans 14 amino acids. Per germline, CDR1 MNHEY and CDR2 SMNVEV (reference sequence). Deletions cut 2 bases from V and 2 bases from J, with 7 bases between. CDR3 bases: TGTGCCAGCAGTTTAATAAAACCCTACAATGAGCAGTTCTTC. It translates to CASSLIKPYNEQFF.

V is TRBV7-2 and J is TRBJ2-7; D unresolved. This CDR3 is 14 amino acids long. Germline CDR1 SGHTA, CDR2 FQGNSA. V lost 3 bases to trimming and J lost 2 bases, with 11 bases between them. The CDR3 nucleotides read TGTGCCAGCAGCTTTGGTGCGGCCCCCTACGAGCAGTACTTC. Translation gives CASSFGAAPYEQYF.

V usage is TRBV4-3 and J usage is TRBJ2-3, with TRBD2 identical over 12 bases. With 0 bases clipped from V and 10 bases from J, the junction kept 14 bases outside the gene matches. The germline V gene encodes CDR1 LGHNA and CDR2 YSLEER. The CDR3 has 18 residues. In DNA form, the CDR3 reads TGCGCCAGCAGCCAAGAGATGGAGCTAGCGGGGGGGCCGGCTTCGCAGTATTTT. Translating gives CASSQEMELAGGPASQYF.

The V gene is TRBV5-4, the J gene TRBJ2-2; no clear D. The CDR3 loop spans 16 amino acids. Trimming stripped 4 bases from V and 1 base from J, with 14 bases between. In germline, CDR1 is SGHNT, CDR2 YYREEE (reference sequence). Here the CDR3 reads CASSPGPTQNTGELFF. CDR3 in DNA: TGTGCCAGCAGCCCGGGCCCTACCCAGAACACCGGGGAGCTGTTTTTT.